This T cell receptor (beta chain) was sequenced for a study of shared clonotypes between healthy human individuals (dated by TCRdb to about 2020). With regard to the full study: Two women and three men aged 18 to 49 years were included in the cohort. Per donor, three plates each were used for CD4 naive and CD4 memory, two for CD8 naive, and one for CD8 memory. The study deeply sequenced blood TCR repertoires of about five healthy adults to estimate repertoire size and the extent of clonotype sharing between individuals. Libraries were prepared and TCR repertoires were sequenced by different laboratories using diverse techniques, in order to increase sequencing depth and limit assay-specific biases. Between about 0.9 and 10 billion PBMCs per donor were obtained by leukapheresis.

The germline V and J ends show losses of 2 bases and 3 bases respectively, and no gene match explains 2 bases of the junction. The CDR3 contains 14 residues, cysteine and phenylalanine counted. The DNA shown is the 42-base CDR3, in frame from base 1. As encoded in the germline V gene (reference sequence), CDR1 is SEHNR while CDR2 is FQNEAQ. Using the deep immunoSEQ assay, multiplex PCR amplified TCR CDR3 regions from genomic DNA. Extracted genomic DNA from each cell subset was spread evenly across all wells of several immunoSEQ 96-well plates, with each plate serving as a replicate. For sorted subsets, each replicate PCR was loaded with 200 ng genomic DNA, equivalent to some 27,000 T cell genomes. Purified libraries were measured with a Qubit 3.0 fluorometer, size-checked on a Bioanalyzer 2100, and measured again with the KAPA Library Quantification kit. Each immunoSEQ 96-well plate was sequenced on its own single-read 150-cycle Illumina NextSeq 550 flow cell. In the source study's methods: Because the immunoSEQ output included only junctional sequences and no quality scores, the filtering could not be the same as the filtering used for full-length reads. Sequences were annotated with PyIR, a Python wrapper for IgBLAST v1.9, and V/J genes and CDR3 were assigned using IMGT germline references. Reads were filtered out if the reads had weak V/J assignments (E-value above 1e-6), no CDR3, stop codons, out-of-frame junctions, or ambiguous translated residues. A V3J clonotype was defined by an identical inferred V gene, J gene, and CDR3 amino acid sequence. Percentage overlap between repertoires was calculated by dividing the number of shared unique clonotypes by the size of the smaller repertoire. RTK rarefaction, the Chao1 estimator, and Recon v2.1 estimates of unobserved clonotypes were used to assess repertoire richness. For all TCRbeta clonotypes obtained by the gDNA method from four donors, generation probabilities were computed with OLGA. Imported from immuneACCESS, the table was reduced by TCRdb to in-frame sequences with V and J called. These copies leave out some clones; in studies compared against another copy, an unresolved V gene accounts for under half, and the cause of the remainder is not known. That table furnishes V, J and clone size, whereas the DNA furnished D and trimming. This sample gives millions of clones in total; about 95% of them show up just once. Of the sample, roughly 1.1% is held by the ten largest clones.

On this clone: Its antigen specificity is not known. Base qualities are not provided; no much larger clone lies one nucleotide away.

CD8 naive samples were CD45RO-negative cells positively selected for CCR7, giving a CD45RA+CCR7+ population that excluded TemRA cells. Healthy HIV-negative adults with no recently reported acute infections or vaccinations were included as donors. Every donor was a Caucasian adult residing in Nashville, Tennessee, USA. After blood collection by leukapheresis, PBMCs were isolated using Ficoll-Histopaque density gradient centrifugation and then cryopreserved in the vapor phase of liquid nitrogen. Analytical flow cytometry was used to check the purity and quantity of each magnetically sorted T cell population. From each sorted fraction, genomic DNA was isolated and quantified by UV absorbance on a Nanodrop 2000c. Here is what the overall study found, with its caveats: Compared with non-shared clonotypes, clonotypes shared by all four sorted-subset donors had higher generation probabilities. Larger estimated clonotype richness was generally found for naive subsets than for memory subsets. The genetic and exposure-history diversity represented was limited by the small number of donors. Incomplete sequencing was indicated by rarefaction of sorted-subset datasets, despite the large sequencing depth. Sampling was limited to blood, and TCR repertoires in tissue likely differ from TCR repertoires in blood. Sharing across a handful of donors was observed for about 5% of naive CD4, over 3% of naive CD8, around 2.5% of memory CD4, and around 0.4% of memory CD8 clonotypes. Pairwise subsampling indicated that sequencing depth was expected to affect the degree of clonotype sharing among donors.

The TCR sequence derives from a man younger than 30 in good health. The sequencing input was naive CD8+ T cells sorted from blood. According to the study, the label for this sample's cell subset or site signals: CD45RA+CCR7+. The chain is made from TRBV7-9 and TRBJ1-1, with 8 middle bases fitting TRBD1. The nucleotide sequence is given as TGTGCCAGCAGCTTATTACAGGGGGACACTGAAGCTTTCTTT. Its translation is CASSLLQGDTEAFF.